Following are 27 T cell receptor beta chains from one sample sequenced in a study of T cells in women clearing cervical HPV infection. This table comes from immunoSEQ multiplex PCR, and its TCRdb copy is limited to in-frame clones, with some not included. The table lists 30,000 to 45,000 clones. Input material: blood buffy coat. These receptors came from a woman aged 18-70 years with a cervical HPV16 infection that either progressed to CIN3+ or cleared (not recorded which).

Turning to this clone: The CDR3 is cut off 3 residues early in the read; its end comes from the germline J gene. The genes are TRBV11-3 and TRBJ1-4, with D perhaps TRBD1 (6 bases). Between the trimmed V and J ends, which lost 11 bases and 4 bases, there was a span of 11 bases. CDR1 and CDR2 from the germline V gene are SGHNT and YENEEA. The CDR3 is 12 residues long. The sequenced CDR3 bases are TGTGCCCCAGGGGTCGGTAATGAAAAA. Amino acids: CAPGVGNEK. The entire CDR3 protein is CAPGVGNEKLFF.

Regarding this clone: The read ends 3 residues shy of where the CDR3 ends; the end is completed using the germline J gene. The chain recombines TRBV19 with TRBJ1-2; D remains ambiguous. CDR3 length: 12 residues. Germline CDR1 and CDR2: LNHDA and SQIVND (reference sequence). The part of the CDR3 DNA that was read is TGTGCCAGTAGTATTTCAGGAAATGAC. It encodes CASSISGND. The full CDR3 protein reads CASSISGNDYTF.

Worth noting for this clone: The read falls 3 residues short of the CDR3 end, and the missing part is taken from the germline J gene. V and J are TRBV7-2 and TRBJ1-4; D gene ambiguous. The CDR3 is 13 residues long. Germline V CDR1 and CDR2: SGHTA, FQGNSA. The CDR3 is CASSRVLGSELFF. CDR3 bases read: TGTGCCAGCAGCCGGGTCTTGGGTTCGGAA.

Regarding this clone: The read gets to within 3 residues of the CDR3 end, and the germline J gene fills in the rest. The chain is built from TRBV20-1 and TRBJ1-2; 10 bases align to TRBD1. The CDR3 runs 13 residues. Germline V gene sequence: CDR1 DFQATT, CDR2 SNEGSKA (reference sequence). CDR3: CSARDRGSETYTF. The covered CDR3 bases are TGCAGTGCTCGGGACAGGGGTTCCGAGACC.

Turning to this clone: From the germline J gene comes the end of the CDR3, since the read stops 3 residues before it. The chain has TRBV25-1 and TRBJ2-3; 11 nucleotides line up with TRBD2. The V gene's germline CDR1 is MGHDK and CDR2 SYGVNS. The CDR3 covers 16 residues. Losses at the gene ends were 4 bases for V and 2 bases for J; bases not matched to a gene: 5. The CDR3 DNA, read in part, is TGTGCCAGCAGTGCCTCTAGCGGGGGGACCACAGATACG. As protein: CASSASSGGTTDT. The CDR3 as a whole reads CASSASSGGTTDTQYF.

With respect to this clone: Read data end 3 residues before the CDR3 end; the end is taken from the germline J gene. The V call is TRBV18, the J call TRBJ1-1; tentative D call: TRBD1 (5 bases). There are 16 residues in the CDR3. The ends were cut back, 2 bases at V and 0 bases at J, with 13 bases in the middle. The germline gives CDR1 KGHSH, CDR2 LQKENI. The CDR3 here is CASSPMTADLNTEAFF. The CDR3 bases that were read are TGTGCCAGCTCACCAATGACAGCCGACCTGAACACTGAA.

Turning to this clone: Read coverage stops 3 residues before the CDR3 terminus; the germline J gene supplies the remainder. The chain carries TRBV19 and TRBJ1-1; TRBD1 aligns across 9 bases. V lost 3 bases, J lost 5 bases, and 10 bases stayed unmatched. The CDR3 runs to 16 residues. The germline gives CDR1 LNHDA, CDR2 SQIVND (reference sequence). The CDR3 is CASSIGNRGRETEAFF. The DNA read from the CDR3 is TGTGCCAGTAGTATTGGTAACAGGGGGCGTGAAACTGAA.

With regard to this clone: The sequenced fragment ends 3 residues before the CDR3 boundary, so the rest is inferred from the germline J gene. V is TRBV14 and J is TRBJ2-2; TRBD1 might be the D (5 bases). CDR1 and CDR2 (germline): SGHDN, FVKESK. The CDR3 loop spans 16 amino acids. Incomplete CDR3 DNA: TGTGCCAGCAGCCTAACATGGTCCTCTGGGGCCAACGTG. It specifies CASSLTWSSGANV. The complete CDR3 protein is CASSLTWSSGANVLFF. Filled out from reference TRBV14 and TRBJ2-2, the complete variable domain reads EAGVTQFPSHSVIEKGQTVTLRCDPISGHDNLYWYRRVMGKEIKFLLHFVKESKQDESGMPNNRFLAERTGGTYSTLKVQPAELEDSGVYFCASSLTWSSGANVLFFGEGSRLTVL.

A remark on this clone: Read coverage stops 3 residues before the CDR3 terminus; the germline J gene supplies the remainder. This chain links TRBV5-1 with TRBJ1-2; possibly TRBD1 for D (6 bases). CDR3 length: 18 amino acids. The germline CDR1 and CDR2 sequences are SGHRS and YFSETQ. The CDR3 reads CASSLAVAGGQAGETYTF. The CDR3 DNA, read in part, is TGCGCCAGCAGCTTGGCGGTAGCGGGGGGCCAAGCAGGGGAGACC. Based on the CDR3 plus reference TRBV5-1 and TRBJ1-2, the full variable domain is KAGVTQTPRYLIKTRGQQVTLSCSPISGHRSVSWYQQTPGQGLQFLFEYFSETQRNKGNFPGRFSGRQFSNSRSEMNVSTLELGDSALYLCASSLAVAGGQAGETYTFGSGTRLTVV.

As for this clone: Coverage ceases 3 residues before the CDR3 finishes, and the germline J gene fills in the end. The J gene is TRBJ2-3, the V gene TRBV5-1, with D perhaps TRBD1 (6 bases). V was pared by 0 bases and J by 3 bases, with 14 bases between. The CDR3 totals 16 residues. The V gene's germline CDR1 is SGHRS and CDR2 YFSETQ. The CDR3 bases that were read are TGCGCCAGCAGCTTGGTTCGGGACATTTGGACAGATACG. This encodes CASSLVRDIWTDT. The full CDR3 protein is CASSLVRDIWTDTQYF.

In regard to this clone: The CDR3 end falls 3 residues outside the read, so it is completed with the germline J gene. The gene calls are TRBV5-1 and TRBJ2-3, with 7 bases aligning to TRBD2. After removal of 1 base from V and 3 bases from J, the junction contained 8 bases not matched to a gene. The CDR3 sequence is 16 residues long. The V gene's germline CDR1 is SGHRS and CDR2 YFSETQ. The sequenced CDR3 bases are TGCGCCAGCAGCTTGTATGAGCGGGGTGATACAGATACG. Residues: CASSLYERGDTDT. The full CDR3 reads CASSLYERGDTDTQYF. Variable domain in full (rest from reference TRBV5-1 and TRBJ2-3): KAGVTQTPRYLIKTRGQQVTLSCSPISGHRSVSWYQQTPGQGLQFLFEYFSETQRNKGNFPGRFSGRQFSNSRSEMNVSTLELGDSALYLCASSLYERGDTDTQYFGPGTRLTVL.

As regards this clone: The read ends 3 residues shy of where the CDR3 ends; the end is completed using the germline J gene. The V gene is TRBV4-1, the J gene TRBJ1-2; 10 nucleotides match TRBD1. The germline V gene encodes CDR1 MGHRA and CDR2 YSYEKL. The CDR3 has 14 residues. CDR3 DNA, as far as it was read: TGCGCCAGCAGCCAAGACGGGACAGGGGTCGGC. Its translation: CASSQDGTGVG. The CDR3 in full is CASSQDGTGVGYTF.

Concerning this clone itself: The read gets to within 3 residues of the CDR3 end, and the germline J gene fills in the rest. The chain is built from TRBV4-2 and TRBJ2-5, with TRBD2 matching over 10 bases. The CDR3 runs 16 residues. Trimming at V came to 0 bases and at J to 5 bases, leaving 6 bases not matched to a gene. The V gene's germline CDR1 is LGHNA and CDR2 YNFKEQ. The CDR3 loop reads CASSQDRAGGRETQYF. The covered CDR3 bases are TGTGCCAGCAGCCAAGATCGAGCGGGAGGGCGGGAGACC.

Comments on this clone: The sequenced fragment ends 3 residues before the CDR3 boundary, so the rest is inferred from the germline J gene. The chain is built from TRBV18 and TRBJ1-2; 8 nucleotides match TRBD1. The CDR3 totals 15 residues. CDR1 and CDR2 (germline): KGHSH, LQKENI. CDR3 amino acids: CASSTDRASTDTYTF. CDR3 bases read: TGTGCCAGCTCAACGGACAGGGCGAGCACAGATACC.

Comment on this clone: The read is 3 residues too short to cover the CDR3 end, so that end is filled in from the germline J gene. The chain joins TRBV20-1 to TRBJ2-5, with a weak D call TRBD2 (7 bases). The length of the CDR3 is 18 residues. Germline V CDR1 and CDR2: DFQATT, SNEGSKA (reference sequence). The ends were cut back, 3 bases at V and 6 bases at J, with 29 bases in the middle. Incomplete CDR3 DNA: TGCAGTGCTAGGGGGCTAGCGGAAGGGGGAGGGCCTCAGAAGACC. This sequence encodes CSARGLAEGGGPQKT. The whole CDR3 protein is CSARGLAEGGGPQKTQYF.

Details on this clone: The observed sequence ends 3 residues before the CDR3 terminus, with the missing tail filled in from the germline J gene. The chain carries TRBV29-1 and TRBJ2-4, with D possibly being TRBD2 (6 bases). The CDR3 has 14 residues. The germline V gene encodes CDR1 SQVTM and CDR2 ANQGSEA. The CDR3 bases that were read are TGCAGCGTTGAGGGCGGGGTTTGGCGAGGGGCT. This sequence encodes CSVEGGVWRGA. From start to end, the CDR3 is CSVEGGVWRGAQYF. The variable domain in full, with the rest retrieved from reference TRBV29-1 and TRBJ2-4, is SAVISQKPSRDICQRGTSLTIQCQVDSQVTMMFWYRQQPGQSLTLIATANQGSEATYESGFVIDKFPISRPNLTFSTLTVSNMSPEDSSIYLCSVEGGVWRGAQYFGAGTRLSVL.

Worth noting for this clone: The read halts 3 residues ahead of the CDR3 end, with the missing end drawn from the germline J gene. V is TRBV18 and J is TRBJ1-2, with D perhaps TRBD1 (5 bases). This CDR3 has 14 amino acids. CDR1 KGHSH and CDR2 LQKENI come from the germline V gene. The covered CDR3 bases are TGTGCCAGCTCACCACGGGAGGGGCGCAACGAC. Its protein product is CASSPREGRND. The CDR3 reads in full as CASSPREGRNDYTF.

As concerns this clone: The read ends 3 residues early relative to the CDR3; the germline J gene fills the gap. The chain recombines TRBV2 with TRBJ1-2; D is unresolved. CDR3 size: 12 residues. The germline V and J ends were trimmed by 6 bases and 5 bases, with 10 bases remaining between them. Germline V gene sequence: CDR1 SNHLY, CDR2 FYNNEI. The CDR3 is CASRGSGYGYTF. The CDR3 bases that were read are TGTGCCAGCAGGGGGTCGGGGTATGGC.

The CDR3 DNA, read in part, is TGTGCCAGCAGTGGGGGGGAGCGCAGGCCCACCTACGAG. Amino acids: CASSGGERRPTYE. The CDR3 in full is CASSGGERRPTYEQYF. The chain has TRBV12-3 or TRBV12-4 and TRBJ2-7; 7 bases match TRBD2. The read terminates 3 residues ahead of where the CDR3 ends, so the germline J gene completes it. V was pared by 5 bases and J by 2 bases, with 12 bases of the junction left unmatched. The length of the CDR3 is 16 residues.

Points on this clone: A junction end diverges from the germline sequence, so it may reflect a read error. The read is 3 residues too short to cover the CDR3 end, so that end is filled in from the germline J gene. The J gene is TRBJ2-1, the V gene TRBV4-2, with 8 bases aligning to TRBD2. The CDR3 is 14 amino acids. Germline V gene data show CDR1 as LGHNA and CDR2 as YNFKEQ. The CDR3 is CASLREGPYNEQFF. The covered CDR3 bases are TGCGCCAGCCTCCGGGAGGGGCCCTACAATGAG.

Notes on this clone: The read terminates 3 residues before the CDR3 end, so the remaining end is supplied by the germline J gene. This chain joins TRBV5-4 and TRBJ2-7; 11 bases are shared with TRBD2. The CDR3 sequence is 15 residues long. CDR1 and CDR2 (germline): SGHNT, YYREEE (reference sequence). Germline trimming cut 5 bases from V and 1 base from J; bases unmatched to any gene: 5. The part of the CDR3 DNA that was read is TGTGCCAGCAGTGTTACTAGCGGGGGATCCTACGAG. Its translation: CASSVTSGGSYE. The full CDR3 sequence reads CASSVTSGGSYEQYF.

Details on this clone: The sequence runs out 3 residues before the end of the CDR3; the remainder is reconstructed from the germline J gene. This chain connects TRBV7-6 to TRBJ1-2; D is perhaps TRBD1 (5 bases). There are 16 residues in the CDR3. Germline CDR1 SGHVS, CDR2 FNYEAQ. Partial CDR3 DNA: TGTGCCAGCAGCTTCGCGGGGGGGACGGGCACAGATACC. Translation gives CASSFAGGTGTDT. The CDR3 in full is CASSFAGGTGTDTYTF.

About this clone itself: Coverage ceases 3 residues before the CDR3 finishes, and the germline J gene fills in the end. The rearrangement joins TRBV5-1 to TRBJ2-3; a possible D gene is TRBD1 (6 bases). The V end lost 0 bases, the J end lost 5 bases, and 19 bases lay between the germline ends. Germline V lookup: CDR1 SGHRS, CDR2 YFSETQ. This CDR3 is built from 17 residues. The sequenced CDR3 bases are TGCGCCAGCAGCTTGGGGAACCAGGCTAGCAGGGGAGATACG. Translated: CASSLGNQASRGDT. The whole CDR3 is CASSLGNQASRGDTQYF.

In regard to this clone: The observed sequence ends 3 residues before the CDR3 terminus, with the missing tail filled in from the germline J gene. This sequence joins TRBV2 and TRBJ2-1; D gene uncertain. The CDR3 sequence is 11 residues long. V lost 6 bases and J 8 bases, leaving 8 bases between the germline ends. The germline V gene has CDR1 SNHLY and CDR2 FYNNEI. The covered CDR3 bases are TGTGCCAGCAGGGAGCGATATGAG. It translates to CASRERYE. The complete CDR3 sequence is CASRERYEQFF.

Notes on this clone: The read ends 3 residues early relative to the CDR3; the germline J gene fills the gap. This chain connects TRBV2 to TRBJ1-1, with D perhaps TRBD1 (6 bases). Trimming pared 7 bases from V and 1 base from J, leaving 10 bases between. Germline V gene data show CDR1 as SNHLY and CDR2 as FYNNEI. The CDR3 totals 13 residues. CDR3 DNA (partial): TGTGCCAGCACCCGGACAGAGAACACTGAA. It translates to CASTRTENTE. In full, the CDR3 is CASTRTENTEAFF. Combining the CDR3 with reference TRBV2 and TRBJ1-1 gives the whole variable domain EPEVTQTPSHQVTQMGQEVILRCVPISNHLYFYWYRQILGQKVEFLVSFYNNEISEKSEIFDDQFSVERPDGSNFTLKIRSTKLEDSAMYFCASTRTENTEAFFGQGTRLTVV.

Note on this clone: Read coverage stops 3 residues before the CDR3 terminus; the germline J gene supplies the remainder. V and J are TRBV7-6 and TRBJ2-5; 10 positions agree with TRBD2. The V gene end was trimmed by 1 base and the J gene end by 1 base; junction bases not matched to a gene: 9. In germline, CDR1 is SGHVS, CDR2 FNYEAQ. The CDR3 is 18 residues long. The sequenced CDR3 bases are TGTGCCAGCAGCTTAGGGGGTCGAGCGGGGGGGAGCCAAGAGACC. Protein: CASSLGGRAGGSQET. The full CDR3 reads CASSLGGRAGGSQETQYF.

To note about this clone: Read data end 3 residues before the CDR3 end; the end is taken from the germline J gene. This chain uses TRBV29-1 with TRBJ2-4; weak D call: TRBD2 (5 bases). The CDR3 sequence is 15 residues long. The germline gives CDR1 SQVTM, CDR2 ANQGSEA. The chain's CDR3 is CSVKSSSDSTVTQYF. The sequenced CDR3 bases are TGCAGCGTGAAAAGCTCATCGGACTCGACGGTGACT.